This T cell receptor (beta chain) was recorded in a study of blood T cell repertoires in COVID-19. Study background: From T cells, B-cell-depleted T cells, or PBMCs came the material, which was cDNA or gDNA.

This clone was detected only once. Using immunoSEQ multiplex PCR, the repertoire was profiled, and TCRdb retains in-frame clones only, with some absent. The sample holds roughly 140,000 clones, 76% seen once. This CDR3 is 14 amino acids long. V lost 4 bases and J lost 0, with 11 bases in between. Germline values: CDR1 SGHRS, CDR2 YFSETQ. The J gene is TRBJ2-7, the V gene TRBV5-1; D unresolved. This receptor was taken from a man aged 55-75 years with acute or convalescent COVID-19. Material: peripheral blood. CDR3 nucleotides: TGCGCCAGCAGCCCTACGCTCCGCTCCTACGAGCAGTACTTC. Protein product: CASSPTLRSYEQYF.